Listed below are T cell receptor beta chains from one sample, sequenced in a study of T cell repertoires in ileal Crohn's disease. This table comes from immunoSEQ multiplex PCR, and its TCRdb copy is limited to in-frame clones, with some not included. Of more than 12,000 clones in the sample, about three quarters were seen once. The sample consisted of ileal tissue. The receptors stem from an adult with Crohn's disease. Each CDR3 is given with its conserved first and last residue. D genes are given only for firm matches. Clone size appears in some rows only: once, few, many, or a class for an expanded clone.

v_call	clone_size	j_call	d_call	cdr3_length	cdr3_aa	cdr3_nt
TRBV2	few	TRBJ1-6	-	15	CASSEDFNRNSPLHF	TGTGCCAGCAGTGAAGATTTTAACAGGAATTCACCCCTCCACTTT
TRBV18	once	TRBJ1-5	TRBD1	13	CASSLTGDQPQHF	TGTGCCAGCTCATTGACAGGGGATCAGCCCCAGCATTTT
TRBV4-1	-	TRBJ1-3	-	14	CASSQGPTGNTIYF	TGCGCCAGCAGCCAGGGCCCGACTGGAAACACCATATATTTT
TRBV7-9	few	TRBJ2-1	-	14	CASSLDGAYNEQFF	TGTGCCAGCAGCTTAGACGGGGCCTACAATGAGCAGTTCTTC
TRBV4-1	-	TRBJ1-6	TRBD1	15	CASSRNRGTDSPLHF	TGCGCCAGCAGCCGAAACAGGGGAACGGATTCACCCCTCCACTTT
TRBV9	-	TRBJ2-7	TRBD1	17	CASSAQPRGQGAYEQYF	TGTGCCAGCAGCGCCCAGCCGAGGGGACAGGGTGCCTACGAGCAGTACTTC
TRBV7-8	few	TRBJ1-5	-	18	CASSSSLIGGGGNQPQHF	TGTGCCAGCAGCTCAAGTCTTATTGGGGGCGGAGGCAATCAGCCCCAGCATTTT
TRBV6-6	-	TRBJ1-5	-	14	CASSRVYSNQPQHF	TGTGCCAGCAGTCGAGTGTATAGCAATCAGCCCCAGCATTTT
TRBV28	once	TRBJ2-7	TRBD1	13	CASSRDSSYEQYF	TGTGCCAGCAGTCGGGACAGCTCCTACGAGCAGTACTTC
TRBV7-3	-	TRBJ2-1	TRBD2	14	CASSLAGGPNEQFF	TGTGCCAGCAGCTTAGCGGGGGGGCCCAATGAGCAGTTCTTC
TRBV2	-	TRBJ1-6	-	14	CASSEMGIGSPLHF	TGTGCCAGCAGTGAAATGGGCATTGGGTCACCCCTCCACTTT
TRBV7-2	-	TRBJ2-3	-	12	CASSYNTDTQYF	TGTGCCAGCAGCTATAACACAGATACGCAGTATTTT
TRBV7-9	-	TRBJ1-2	-	13	CASSTTGTYGYTF	TGTGCCAGCAGCACAACAGGGACCTATGGCTACACCTTC
TRBV27	-	TRBJ2-3	TRBD2	15	CASRPGGTTADTQYF	TGTGCCAGCAGGCCCGGGGGGACCACCGCGGATACGCAGTATTTT
TRBV7-2	-	TRBJ2-7	-	15	CASSLFTSLRYEQYF	TGTGCCAGCAGCTTATTCACTAGTCTGCGGTACGAGCAGTACTTC
TRBV28	few	TRBJ1-2	TRBD1	14	CASSSTGTYYGYTF	TGTGCCAGCAGTTCGACAGGGACTTACTATGGCTACACCTTC
TRBV30	-	TRBJ1-2	-	14	CAWSVQASNYGYTF	TGTGCCTGGAGTGTACAGGCTTCTAACTATGGCTACACCTTC
TRBV19	-	TRBJ2-5	TRBD2	15	CASSMPGGHRETQYF	TGTGCCAGTAGTATGCCGGGGGGGCATCGAGAGACCCAGTACTTC
TRBV28	-	TRBJ1-1	-	14	CASSLPGQYTEAFF	TGTGCCAGCAGTTTGCCGGGACAATACACTGAAGCTTTCTTT
TRBV5-1	-	TRBJ2-5	-	15	CASSLSGVGFETQYF	TGCGCCAGCAGCTTGTCAGGGGTCGGTTTTGAGACCCAGTACTTC
TRBV19	-	TRBJ2-5	TRBD1	17	CASSMGKGTGYEKAQYF	TGTGCCAGTAGTATGGGAAAGGGGACAGGGTACGAGAAGGCCCAGTACTTC
TRBV28	-	TRBJ2-7	-	18	CASSNLSPLSRSGGEQYF	TGTGCCAGCAGCAACTTGTCCCCTCTGTCCAGATCCGGAGGCGAGCAGTACTTC
TRBV5-4	-	TRBJ2-1	TRBD2	13	CASSKGLADEQFF	TGTGCCAGCAGTAAAGGACTAGCAGATGAGCAGTTCTTC
TRBV6-5	-	TRBJ1-2	TRBD1	15	CASSRDRQPNYGYTF	TGTGCCAGCAGTCGGGACAGACAACCTAACTATGGCTACACCTTC
TRBV7-9	few	TRBJ1-6	TRBD1	15	CASSFRQGANSPLHF	TGTGCCAGCAGCTTCCGACAGGGGGCGAATTCACCCCTCCACTTT
TRBV7-9	-	TRBJ2-7	-	13	CASSRDKQWEQYF	TGTGCCAGCAGCCGGGACAAACAATGGGAGCAGTACTTC
TRBV28	once	TRBJ1-5	-	13	CASSNYQYQPQHF	TGTGCCAGCAGTAATTATCAGTATCAGCCCCAGCATTTT
TRBV6-5	-	TRBJ2-7	TRBD1	16	CASSLWSRTGGYEQYF	TGTGCCAGCAGTTTATGGTCAAGGACAGGGGGCTACGAGCAGTACTTC
TRBV7-9	-	TRBJ1-1	-	14	CASSLQGLGTEAFF	TGTGCCAGCAGCTTACAGGGGTTGGGGACTGAAGCTTTCTTT
TRBV2	-	TRBJ1-1	-	11	CASSHVTEAFF	TGTGCCAGCAGTCATGTCACTGAAGCTTTCTTT
TRBV7-2	-	TRBJ1-5	-	15	CASSLAWGLNQPQHF	TGTGCCAGCAGCTTAGCTTGGGGACTCAATCAGCCCCAGCATTTT
TRBV28	-	TRBJ1-1	-	16	CASRGGDASGNTEAFF	TGTGCCAGCAGGGGCGGGGATGCTTCGGGGAACACTGAAGCTTTCTTT
TRBV2	-	TRBJ1-1	TRBD1	14	CASRGSTGGTEAFF	TGTGCCAGCAGGGGGTCGACAGGGGGCACTGAAGCTTTCTTT
TRBV15	medium-sized	TRBJ1-2	-	15	CATSRDSFNNYGYTF	TGTGCCACCAGCAGAGATAGCTTTAACAACTATGGCTACACCTTC
TRBV6-1	once	TRBJ1-1	TRBD1	13	CAGQTGKRTEAFF	TGTGCCGGACAGACAGGGAAGAGGACTGAAGCTTTCTTT
TRBV25-1	-	TRBJ2-7	TRBD1	15	CASSGGTGQRREQYF	TGTGCCAGCAGTGGGGGGACAGGGCAGAGACGCGAGCAGTACTTC
TRBV14	-	TRBJ1-2	-	13	CASSQGGNYGYTF	TGTGCCAGCAGCCAAGGGGGCAACTATGGCTACACCTTC
TRBV2	once	TRBJ2-6	-	17	CASSELGRTRGANVLTF	TGTGCCAGCAGTGAACTGGGGAGAACCCGTGGGGCCAACGTCCTGACTTTC
TRBV7-9	-	TRBJ2-2	-	14	CASSSLISTGELFF	TGTGCCAGCAGCTCACTAATTAGCACCGGGGAGCTGTTTTTT
TRBV7-2	-	TRBJ1-4	-	15	CASSLTWAYSEKLFF	TGTGCCAGCAGCTTAACCTGGGCGTATTCTGAAAAACTGTTTTTT
TRBV15	few	TRBJ2-7	-	14	CATSRGGFPYEQYF	TGTGCCACCAGCAGGGGGGGTTTCCCCTACGAGCAGTACTTC
TRBV11-3	-	TRBJ1-2	-	14	CASSLGLFNYGYTF	TGTGCCAGCAGCTTAGGGCTGTTTAACTATGGCTACACCTTC
TRBV30	-	TRBJ1-1	-	10	CACSRQEAFF	TGTGCCTGCAGCAGACAGGAAGCTTTCTTT
TRBV18	few	TRBJ2-1	TRBD2	16	CASSTNSGGALGEQFF	TGTGCCAGCTCAACGAATAGCGGGGGGGCTCTTGGTGAGCAGTTCTTC
TRBV2	-	TRBJ2-7	TRBD1	14	CASKRTGGPYEQYF	TGTGCCAGCAAACGGACAGGGGGACCCTACGAGCAGTACTTC
TRBV11-2	few	TRBJ2-2	-	14	CASSLNRDTGELFF	TGTGCCAGCAGCTTAAACAGGGACACCGGGGAGCTGTTTTTT
TRBV5-4	-	TRBJ2-4	TRBD1	16	CASSLGGGTGADIQYF	TGTGCCAGCAGCTTGGGAGGGGGGACAGGGGCGGACATTCAGTACTTC
TRBV6-1	-	TRBJ1-1	TRBD1	15	CASSEAGTGVVGAFF	TGTGCCAGCAGTGAAGCGGGGACAGGGGTCGTCGGAGCTTTCTTT
TRBV5-4	-	TRBJ1-6	TRBD1	16	CASSSGRQGVNSPLHF	TGTGCCAGCAGCTCGGGGAGACAGGGTGTCAATTCACCCCTCCACTTT
TRBV7-2	-	TRBJ1-2	-	14	CASSLGPSGYGYTF	TGTGCCAGCAGCTTAGGACCCTCGGGCTATGGCTACACCTTC
TRBV4-2	-	TRBJ2-7	TRBD2	18	CASSLRTSGGTDSYEQYF	TGTGCCAGCAGCTTACGGACTAGCGGGGGAACCGACTCCTACGAGCAGTACTTC
TRBV18	-	TRBJ1-1	-	15	CASSFGGAANTEAFF	TGTGCCAGCTCATTCGGGGGGGCTGCGAACACTGAAGCTTTCTTT
TRBV19	once	TRBJ1-5	-	16	CASSRPGSPLDQPQHF	TGTGCCAGTAGTCGCCCAGGGTCCCCCCTCGATCAGCCCCAGCATTTT
TRBV11-1	-	TRBJ1-1	-	15	CASIRGGTMNTEAFF	TGTGCCAGCATACGTGGCGGTACCATGAACACTGAAGCTTTCTTT
TRBV30	few	TRBJ2-1	TRBD2	14	CAWSVKLAGVEQFF	TGTGCCTGGAGTGTCAAGCTAGCGGGGGTTGAGCAGTTCTTC
TRBV6-5	-	TRBJ1-1	-	12	CASSRGFTEAFF	TGTGCCAGCAGTAGGGGGTTCACTGAAGCTTTCTTT
TRBV5-1	medium-sized	TRBJ1-3	TRBD1	15	CASRPQGISGNTIYF	TGCGCCAGCAGACCACAGGGGATCTCTGGAAACACCATATATTTT
TRBV21-1	-	TRBJ2-7	-	15	CASSARQGARVEQYF	TGTGCCAGCAGCGCAAGACAGGGGGCTAGAGTCGAGCAGTACTTC